Below, 16 T cell receptor beta chains from the same sample are listed, as sequenced in a study of a mutant IDH1 vaccine in newly diagnosed glioma. Their cognate antigens are unknown. Only in-frame clones appear in the TCRdb table, and some are missing; sequencing was by immunoSEQ multiplex PCR. Of some 38,000 clones listed, around 81% were seen once; the top ten hold 5% to 6%. Time point: week 23, last vaccination. Doses consisted of 300 ug of mutant IDH1 20-mer peptide each, paired with topical imiquimod. Here the sequenced sample was PBMCs, taken from a glioma patient whose treatment included an IDH1 peptide vaccine. These receptors originate from a man between 40 and 49 years old with glioma.

Concerning this clone: A junction end diverges from the germline sequence, so it may reflect a read error. The chain carries TRBV19 and TRBJ2-7; D is perhaps TRBD1 (5 bases). The CDR3 length is 14 residues. Per the germline V gene, CDR1 is LNHDA and CDR2 is SQIVND (reference sequence). The CDR3 protein is CASSAQGELYGQYF. The CDR3 bases are TGTGCCAGTAGTGCACAAGGGGAACTTTACGGGCAGTACTTC.

The gene calls are TRBV10-3 and TRBJ1-2; TRBD1 is a possible D gene (6 bases). V gave up 2 bases and J gave up 6 bases, with 16 bases separating them. The CDR3 consists of 15 residues. Germline V gene data show CDR1 as ENHRY and CDR2 as SYGVKD. CDR3: CAISEPQYREDGYTF. The CDR3 nucleotides are TGTGCCATCAGTGAGCCCCAGTACAGGGAGGATGGCTACACCTTC.

The V call is TRBV7-8, the J call TRBJ2-7; tentative D call: TRBD2 (5 bases). Trimming shortened V by 5 bases and J by 7 bases, and 12 bases separated the two germline ends. This CDR3 has 12 amino acids. Germline-derived CDR1 and CDR2 are SGHVS and FQNEAQ. The CDR3 protein is CASSPQEGEQYF. The DNA of the CDR3 is TGTGCCAGCAGCCCCCAAGAGGGAGAGCAGTACTTC. Using reference TRBV7-8 and TRBJ2-7 for the parts outside the CDR3, the full variable domain is GAGVSQSPRYKVAKRGQDVALRCDPISGHVSLFWYQQALGQGPEFLTYFQNEAQLDKSGLPSDRFFAERPEGSVSTLKIQRTQQEDSAVYLCASSPQEGEQYFGPGTRLTVT.

The chain uses TRBV7-9 and TRBJ2-7; 12 positions agree with TRBD2. This CDR3 is 17 amino acids long. Germline V lookup: CDR1 SEHNR, CDR2 FQNEAQ (reference sequence). V lost 5 bases to trimming and J lost 4 bases; unmatched junction nucleotides: 12. The CDR3 spells CASSLKGASGRAYEQYF. CDR3 sequence (DNA): TGTGCCAGCAGCCTAAAGGGCGCTAGCGGGAGGGCTTACGAGCAGTACTTC.

J is TRBJ2-1 and V is TRBV5-1; weak D call: TRBD2 (6 bases). V shed 5 bases and J shed 0 bases, with 12 bases lying between them. The CDR3 is made up of 15 amino acids. CDR1 is SGHRS and CDR2 is YFSETQ in the germline V gene. This chain's CDR3 is CASREGTASYNEQFF. The CDR3 DNA sequence: TGCGCCAGCAGGGAGGGGACTGCCTCCTACAATGAGCAGTTCTTC.

V usage is TRBV29-1 and J usage is TRBJ2-7, with 7 bases aligning to TRBD1. CDR1 and CDR2 (germline): SQVTM, ANQGSEA. V lost 4 bases, J lost 4 bases, and 13 bases stayed unmatched. The CDR3 has 15 residues. The CDR3 reads CSVGGLGQAIYEQYF. The CDR3 DNA reads TGCAGCGTTGGAGGTTTAGGACAGGCGATATACGAGCAGTACTTC.

The chain employs TRBV7-9 and TRBJ2-1; D gene uncertain. From germline, CDR1 is SEHNR and CDR2 FQNEAQ (reference sequence). Trimming removed 1 base at V and 0 bases at J, with 13 bases between. The CDR3 has 17 amino acids. CDR3 protein: CASSLGPLISSYNEQFF. The CDR3 DNA follows: TGTGCCAGCAGCTTAGGTCCCCTTATTAGCTCCTACAATGAGCAGTTCTTC.

This chain joins TRBV7-5 and TRBJ2-3; no DNA check was done on the table's D call, TRBD2. TRBV7-5 constitutes a pseudogene. The length of the CDR3 is 19 residues. CDR3 region: CARSLSTSGGAKDTDTQYF. The CDR3 nucleotides are TGTGCCAGAAGCTTATCGACTAGCGGGGGGGCGAAGGACACAGATACGCAGTATTTT.

This rearrangement joins TRBV6-5 to TRBJ1-1; 7 nucleotides agree with TRBD1. Germline V gene sequence: CDR1 MNHEY, CDR2 SVGAGI. Trimming cost V 6 bases and J 0 bases; bases outside gene matches: 4. The CDR3 is made up of 14 amino acids. The CDR3 DNA reads as TGTGCCAGCAGCCGCAGGGGGATGAACACTGAAGCTTTCTTT. It specifies CASSRRGMNTEAFF.

The V and J genes are TRBV27 and TRBJ1-5; no clear D gene. There are 14 residues in the CDR3. Germline assignment: CDR1 MNHEY and CDR2 SMNVEV (reference sequence). V lost 3 bases and J lost 3, with 9 bases in between. DNA of the CDR3: TGTGCCAGCAGTTTTAAAGGAATCAATCAGCCCCAGCATTTT. It translates to CASSFKGINQPQHF.

The gene calls are TRBV14 and TRBJ2-6; 9 nucleotides line up with TRBD1. The CDR3 runs to 16 residues. After removal of 3 bases from V and 0 bases from J, the junction contained 0 bases not matched to a gene. CDR1 is SGHDN, CDR2 FVKESK, per germline. The CDR3 sequence is CASSQGQGSGANVLTF. Here the CDR3 DNA reads TGTGCCAGCAGCCAGGGACAGGGCTCTGGGGCCAACGTCCTGACTTTC.

V gene TRBV19 combines with J gene TRBJ1-2; D remains ambiguous. The CDR3 length is 11 residues. The germline V gene has CDR1 LNHDA and CDR2 SQIVND (reference sequence). Trimming took 6 bases from V and 2 from J, leaving 4 bases between them. Written as DNA, the CDR3 is TGTGCCAGTAGGGGAAACTATGGCTACACCTTC. Translation: CASRGNYGYTF.

The V and J genes are TRBV10-3 and TRBJ2-5, with 9 nucleotides matching TRBD1. The end of the DNA fits TRBJ2-7 better, so the J call may be wrong. CDR3 length equals 15 residues. The V gene's germline CDR1 is ENHRY and CDR2 SYGVKD. CDR3 protein: CAITRQGDGSYEQYF. CDR3 coding DNA: TGTGCCATCACCCGACAGGGGGACGGTTCCTACGAGCAGTACTTC.

This chain links TRBV19 with TRBJ2-7; TRBD1 might be the D (8 bases). The V and J ends lost 4 bases and 2 bases respectively, with 15 bases between them. The CDR3 has 15 amino acids. In germline, CDR1 is LNHDA, CDR2 SQIVND (reference sequence). The CDR3 DNA reads as TGTGCCAGTAGTACACAGGGGGGGGCGGCCTACGAGCAGTACTTC. This sequence encodes CASSTQGGAAYEQYF.

This clone was seen only once. CDR3 protein: CASIMGRMNTEAFF. The DNA for the CDR3 is TGTGCCAGTATAATGGGACGGATGAACACTGAAGCTTTCTTT. This chain uses TRBV6-1 with TRBJ1-1; tentative D call: TRBD1 (5 bases). There are 14 residues in the CDR3. Germline V gene sequence: CDR1 MNHNS, CDR2 SASEGT. V lost 9 bases and J 0 bases, leaving 14 bases between the germline ends.

The chain couples TRBV5-8 to TRBJ2-1, with 9 bases matching TRBD2. J gave up 6 bases and V 2 bases, and 9 bases lay outside the gene matches. The germline gives CDR1 SGHTS, CDR2 YDEGEE. This CDR3 comprises 16 residues. CDR3 DNA sequence: TGTGCCAGCAGCTTAAATATGGGTAGCGGGAGCAATGAGCAGTTCTTC. It is translated as CASSLNMGSGSNEQFF. The variable domain in full, completed from reference TRBV5-8 and TRBJ2-1, reads EAGVTQSPTHLIKTRGQQATLRCSPISGHTSVYWYQQALGLGLQFLLWYDEGEERNRGNFPPRFSGRQFPNYSSELNVNALELEDSALYLCASSLNMGSGSNEQFFGPGTRLTVL.